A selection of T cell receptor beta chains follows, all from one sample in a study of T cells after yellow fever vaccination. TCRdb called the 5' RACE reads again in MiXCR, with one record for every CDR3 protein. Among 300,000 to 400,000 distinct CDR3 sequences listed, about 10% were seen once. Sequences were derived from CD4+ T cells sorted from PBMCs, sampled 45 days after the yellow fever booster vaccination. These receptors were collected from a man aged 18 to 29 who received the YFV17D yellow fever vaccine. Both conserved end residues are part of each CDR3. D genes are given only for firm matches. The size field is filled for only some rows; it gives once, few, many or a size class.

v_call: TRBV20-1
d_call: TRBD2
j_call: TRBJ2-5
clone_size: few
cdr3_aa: CSASGGGIETQYF
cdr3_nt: TGCAGTGCTTCGGGGGGGGGAATTGAGACCCAGTACTTC

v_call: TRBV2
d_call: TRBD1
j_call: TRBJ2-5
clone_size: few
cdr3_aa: CASNRQGAMRETQYF
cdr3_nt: TGTGCCAGCAATCGGCAGGGGGCAATGAGGGAGACCCAGTACTTC

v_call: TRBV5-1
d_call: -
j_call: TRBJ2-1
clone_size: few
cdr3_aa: CASSLQVGNEQFF
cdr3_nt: TGCGCCAGCAGCTTGCAAGTAGGCAATGAGCAGTTCTTC

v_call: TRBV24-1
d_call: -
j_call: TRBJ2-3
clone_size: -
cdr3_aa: CATSDTTGSGTDTQYF
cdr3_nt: TGTGCCACCAGTGACACCACGGGGTCAGGGACAGATACGCAGTATTTT

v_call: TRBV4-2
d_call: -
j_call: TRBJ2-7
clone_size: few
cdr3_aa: CASSHFGGQIYEQYF
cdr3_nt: TGTGCCAGCAGCCACTTCGGGGGACAGATCTACGAGCAGTACTTC

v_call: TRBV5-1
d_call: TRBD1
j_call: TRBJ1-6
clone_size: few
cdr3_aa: CASSLEGTEDSPLHF
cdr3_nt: TGCGCCAGCAGCTTGGAGGGGACAGAGGATTCACCCCTCCACTTT

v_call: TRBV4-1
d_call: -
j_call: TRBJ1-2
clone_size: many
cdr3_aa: CASSQTYPQVLVGYGYTF
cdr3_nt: TGCGCCAGCAGCCAAACGTACCCTCAGGTGCTAGTTGGCTATGGCTACACCTTC

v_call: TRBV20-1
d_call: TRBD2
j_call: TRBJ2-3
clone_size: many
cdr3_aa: CSAMSIAGGPVPDTQYF
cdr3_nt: TGCAGTGCAATGAGTATAGCGGGGGGGCCGGTACCAGATACGCAGTATTTT

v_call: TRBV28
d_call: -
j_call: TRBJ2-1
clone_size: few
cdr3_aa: CASSRISSYNEQFF
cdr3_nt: TGTGCCAGCAGCCGTATAAGCTCCTACAATGAGCAGTTCTTC

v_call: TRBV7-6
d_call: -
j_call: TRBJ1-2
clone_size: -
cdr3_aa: CASSLALGRGYTF
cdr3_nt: TGTGCCAGCAGCTTAGCGTTGGGGCGTGGCTACACCTTC

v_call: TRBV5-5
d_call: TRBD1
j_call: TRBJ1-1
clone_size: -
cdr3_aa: CASSLNLMTGGPEAFF
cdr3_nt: TGTGCCAGCAGCTTGAACCTAATGACAGGGGGTCCTGAAGCTTTCTTT

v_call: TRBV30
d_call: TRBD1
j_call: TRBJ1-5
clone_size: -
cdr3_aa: CAWSGTGFQPQHF
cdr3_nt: TGTGCCTGGAGTGGGACAGGGTTTCAGCCCCAGCATTTT

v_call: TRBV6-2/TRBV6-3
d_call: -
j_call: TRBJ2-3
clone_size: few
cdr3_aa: CASRPPGVADTQYF
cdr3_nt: TGTGCCAGCAGACCCCCGGGGGTCGCAGATACGCAGTATTTT

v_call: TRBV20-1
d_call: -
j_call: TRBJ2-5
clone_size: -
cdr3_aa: CSAPDLRRPEETQYF
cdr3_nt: TGCAGTGCACCGGATCTGCGGCGCCCGGAAGAGACCCAGTACTTC

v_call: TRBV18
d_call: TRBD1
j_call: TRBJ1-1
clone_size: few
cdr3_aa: CASSNRGSIRVGSDTEAFF
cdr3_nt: TGTGCCAGCTCAAACAGGGGCTCTATAAGGGTTGGATCGGACACTGAAGCTTTCTTT

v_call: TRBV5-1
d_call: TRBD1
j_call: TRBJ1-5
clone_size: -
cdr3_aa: CASSEGAGNQPQHF
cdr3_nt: TGCGCCAGCAGCGAGGGGGCAGGCAATCAGCCCCAGCATTTT

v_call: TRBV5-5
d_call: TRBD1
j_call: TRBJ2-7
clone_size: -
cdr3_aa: CASSRTVGQGQAEQYF
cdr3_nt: TGTGCCAGCAGCAGAACAGTGGGACAGGGACAGGCCGAGCAGTACTTC

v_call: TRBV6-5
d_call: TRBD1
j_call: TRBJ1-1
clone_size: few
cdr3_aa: CASRAAGGTEAFF
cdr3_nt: TGTGCCAGCAGAGCGGCAGGGGGCACTGAAGCTTTCTTT

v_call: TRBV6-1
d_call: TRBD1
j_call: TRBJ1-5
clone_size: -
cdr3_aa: CASAQGRSNQPQHF
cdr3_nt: TGTGCCAGTGCACAGGGGAGGAGCAATCAGCCCCAGCATTTT

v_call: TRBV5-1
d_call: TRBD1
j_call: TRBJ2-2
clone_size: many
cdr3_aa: CASSGTGTVSTGELFF
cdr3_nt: TGCGCCAGCAGCGGAACCGGGACAGTGAGCACCGGGGAGCTGTTTTTT

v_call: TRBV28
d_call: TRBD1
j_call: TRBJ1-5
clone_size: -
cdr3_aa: CATRQGDQPQHF
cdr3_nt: TGTGCCACCAGACAGGGTGATCAGCCCCAGCATTTT

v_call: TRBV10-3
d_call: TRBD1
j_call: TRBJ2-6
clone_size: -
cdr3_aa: CATGRPRQGTGANVLTF
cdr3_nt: TGTGCCACCGGGCGTCCAAGACAGGGAACAGGGGCCAACGTCCTGACTTTC

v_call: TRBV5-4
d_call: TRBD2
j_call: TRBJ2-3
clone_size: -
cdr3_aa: CASTTGLATDTQYF
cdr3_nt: TGTGCCAGCACCACCGGACTAGCAACAGATACGCAGTATTTT

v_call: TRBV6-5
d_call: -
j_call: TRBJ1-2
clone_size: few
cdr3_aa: CASSYTRGRPLTNYGYTF
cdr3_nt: TGTGCCAGCAGTTACACCCGGGGACGGCCACTAACTAACTATGGCTACACCTTC